A single sample gave rise to the 24 T cell receptor beta chains below, sequenced in a study of T cells in Graves' hyperthyroidism and ophthalmopathy. Amplified regions were TCR beta CDR3 sequences from RNA transcripts. HTBI primers were used for first-round RT-PCR of the TCR CDR3. TCRdb called the multiplex PCR reads again in MiXCR, with one record for every CDR3 protein. The sample consists of fewer than 450,000 distinct CDR3 sequences, around an eighth of them appearing once. Sequencing input: blood. The receptors were sampled from a man aged 45 to 65 with Graves' ophthalmopathy.

This chain links TRBV27 with TRBJ2-5; 7 bases align to TRBD1. CDR1 and CDR2 from the germline V gene are MNHEY and SMNVEV (reference sequence). After removal of 2 bases from V and 5 bases from J, the junction contained 5 bases not matched to a gene. The CDR3 contains 14 residues. CDR3: CASSLTRGSETQYF. DNA for the CDR3: TGTGCCAGCAGTTTAACCAGGGGGTCGGAGACCCAGTACTTC.

At least ten counts were recorded for this clonotype. The chain carries TRBV12-3 or TRBV12-4 and TRBJ1-6; D gene ambiguous. CDR3 size: 12 residues. Trimming stripped 1 base from V and 7 bases from J, with 2 bases between. DNA of the CDR3: TGTGCCAGCAGTTTAGGCAATTCACCCCTCCACTTT. Translation gives CASSLGNSPLHF.

This clonotype appeared a few times. V gene TRBV7-3 combines with J gene TRBJ2-1, with 13 bases matching TRBD2. V gave up 4 bases and J gave up 1 base; unmatched junction bases: 4. In germline, CDR1 is SGHTA, CDR2 FQGTGA. CDR3 length equals 17 residues. The chain's CDR3 is CASSSQGLAGSYNEQFF. In DNA, the CDR3 is TGTGCCAGCAGCTCACAGGGACTAGCGGGATCCTACAATGAGCAGTTCTTC.

There are many counts of this clonotype. This rearrangement joins TRBV29-1 to TRBJ2-1; TRBD2 agrees at 10 bases. The J segment lost 9 bases and the V segment lost 5 bases, leaving 10 bases of the junction unmatched. CDR3 length: 14 amino acids. Germline-derived CDR1 and CDR2 are SQVTM and ANQGSEA. CDR3 DNA: TGCAGCGTTAAACTAGCGGGAAACGCGGTTGAGCAGTTCTTC. It specifies CSVKLAGNAVEQFF.

This clonotype came up many times. The genes are TRBV30 and TRBJ1-6; unclear D gene. The CDR3 sequence is 11 residues long. Germline loops: CDR1 GTSNPN, CDR2 SVGIG (reference sequence). Trimming removed 3 bases at V and 12 bases at J, with 9 bases between. CDR3 in amino acids: CAWSNQGPLHF. The CDR3 nucleotides read TGTGCCTGGAGCAATCAAGGACCCCTCCACTTT.

This clonotype was picked up many times. This chain connects TRBV11-2 to TRBJ1-3; D gene unclear. Germline V gene data show CDR1 as SGHAT and CDR2 as FQNNGV. The CDR3 covers 15 residues. Trimming stripped 1 base from V and 2 bases from J, with 9 bases between. The CDR3 is CASSLAVLPGNTIYF. DNA for the CDR3: TGTGCCAGCAGCTTAGCGGTTCTACCTGGAAACACCATATATTTT.

The CDR3 nucleotides are TGTGCCACTACGGGTAGCGGGACTGATACGCAGTATTTT. Its translation: CATTGSGTDTQYF. V gene TRBV10-3 combines with J gene TRBJ2-3, with 8 bases that match TRBD2. V lost 10 bases, J lost 6 bases, and 9 bases stayed unmatched. The CDR3 extends over 13 amino acids. Germline-derived CDR1 and CDR2 are ENHRY and SYGVKD.

About this clonotype itself: Relative to the germline gene, one junction end is altered; a read error may explain this. The chain has TRBV10-3 and TRBJ2-7; 9 nucleotides agree with TRBD2. Germline CDR1 reads ENHRY; CDR2 reads SYGVKD. The CDR3 spans 14 residues. The CDR3 DNA sequence: TGTGCCAGCAGTCCGGGACTAGCTCCCGACGAGCAGTACTTC. Protein: CASSPGLAPDEQYF.

A word on this clonotype: Its ends do not fully match the called genes, so a read error is possible. The V call is TRBV20-1, the J call TRBJ1-2; D unresolved. Germline values: CDR1 DFQATT, CDR2 SNEGSKA (reference sequence). The CDR3 consists of 13 residues. DNA for the CDR3: TGCAGTGCTAGTATACGGGGAAACTATAGCTACACCTTC. It encodes CSASIRGNYSYTF.

V is TRBV29-1 and J is TRBJ2-1, with a possible D match to TRBD2 (7 bases). This CDR3 is built from 14 residues. CDR1 SQVTM and CDR2 ANQGSEA come from the germline V gene. V lost 7 bases and J lost 3, with 16 bases in between. The CDR3 DNA follows: TGCAGCGCCCATCGGCGGGGGCACTACAATGAGCAGTTCTTC. Its translation: CSAHRRGHYNEQFF.

The rearrangement uses TRBV15 and TRBJ1-1; no definite D call. The CDR3 length is 14 residues. The ends were cut back, 0 bases at V and 1 base at J, with 6 bases in the middle. Per the germline V gene, CDR1 is LNHNV and CDR2 is YYDKDF (reference sequence). The CDR3 reads CATSREERNTEAFF. The CDR3 region has the DNA TGTGCCACCAGCAGAGAGGAGAGGAACACTGAAGCTTTCTTT.

The table lists this clonotype with a few counts. The J gene is TRBJ2-1, the V gene TRBV5-8; D is possibly TRBD1 (5 bases). V lost 1 base to trimming and J lost 0 bases, with 14 bases between them. The CDR3 length is 17 residues. The V gene's germline CDR1 is SGHTS and CDR2 YDEGEE. In nucleotides, the CDR3 is TGTGCCAGCAGCTTGTCATTTGGGGCAAGCTCCTACAATGAGCAGTTCTTC. Translation gives CASSLSFGASSYNEQFF.

The V and J genes are TRBV2 and TRBJ2-3; 9 bases are a match to TRBD2. The length of the CDR3 is 15 residues. Germline V CDR1 and CDR2: SNHLY, FYNNEI. V lost 4 bases and J lost 8; bases outside the gene matches: 10. The CDR3 DNA is TGTGCCAGCAGTGGCGGGAGGGCTAAGGAAGGTACGCAGTATTTT. Encoded protein: CASSGGRAKEGTQYF.

This clonotype was observed at least ten times. The chain employs TRBV20-1 and TRBJ2-7, with 8 nucleotides matching TRBD2. The CDR3 consists of 12 residues. Germline CDR1 DFQATT, CDR2 SNEGSKA (reference sequence). Germline trimming cut 4 bases from V and 7 bases from J; bases unmatched to any gene: 6. The CDR3 nucleotides read TGCAGTGCTAATGGGCTAGCGGGTGAGCAGTACTTC. It yields the protein CSANGLAGEQYF.

V and J are TRBV19 and TRBJ1-1; 10 bases agree with TRBD1. Germline V gene lookup returns CDR1 LNHDA and CDR2 SQIVND (reference sequence). There are 17 residues in the CDR3. With 5 bases clipped from V and 1 base from J, the junction kept 10 bases outside the gene matches. In DNA, the CDR3 is TGTGCCAGTAGTGTAACCGGGACAGGGGCTACGAACACTGAAGCTTTCTTT. It is translated as CASSVTGTGATNTEAFF. The complete variable domain, with remaining parts taken from reference TRBV19 and TRBJ1-1, reads DGGITQSPKYLFRKEGQNVTLSCEQNLNHDAMYWYRQDPGQGLRLIYYSQIVNDFQKGDIAEGYSVSREKKESFPLTVTSAQKNPTAFYLCASSVTGTGATNTEAFFGQGTRLTVV.

This clonotype was seen ten or more times. V gene TRBV28 combines with J gene TRBJ2-2; 10 nucleotides match TRBD2. The trim removed 6 bases at V and 1 base at J, leaving 2 bases unmatched. This CDR3 spans 15 amino acids. The germline V gene encodes CDR1 MDHEN and CDR2 SYDVKM. The CDR3: CASRRTSGNTGELFF. The CDR3 nucleotides read TGTGCCAGCAGGAGGACTAGCGGGAACACCGGGGAGCTGTTTTTT.

At least ten counts were recorded for this clonotype. V and J are TRBV6-1 and TRBJ2-7; TRBD2 matches at 8 bases. The CDR3 runs to 13 residues. Germline-derived CDR1 and CDR2 are MNHNS and SASEGT. J gave up 6 bases and V 5 bases, and 6 bases lay outside the gene matches. For the CDR3, the DNA is TGTGCCAGCAGTTTTGCGGGGGGAGGCGAGCAGTACTTC. It translates to CASSFAGGGEQYF.

This clonotype has at least ten counts. The chain joins TRBV2 to TRBJ2-1; 7 bases line up with TRBD1. The CDR3 covers 15 residues. Looked up from germline, CDR1 is SNHLY and CDR2 is FYNNEI. V trimming: 6 bases; J trimming: 0 bases; junction bases outside the gene matches: 5. DNA for the CDR3: TGTGCCAGCAGAGGGGACAGAAGCTCCTACAATGAGCAGTTCTTC. It is translated as CASRGDRSSYNEQFF.

This clonotype was detected only once. A read error may produce the germline difference seen at one junction end. The rearrangement links TRBV9 to TRBJ2-3; D unresolved. The CDR3 has 13 amino acids. Germline V gives CDR1 SGDLS, CDR2 YYNGEE. In DNA, the CDR3 is TGTGTCAGCAGCGTAGAGGCCCCAGATACGCAGTATTTT. This codes for CVSSVEAPDTQYF.

This sequence joins TRBV7-8 and TRBJ2-1; TRBD2 agrees at 12 bases. In germline, CDR1 is SGHVS, CDR2 FQNEAQ. The CDR3 runs 19 residues. After removal of 4 bases from V and 0 bases from J, the junction contained 10 bases not matched to a gene. CDR3 loop: CASSSIGLAGPRSYNEQFF. The CDR3 bases are TGTGCCAGCAGCTCGATCGGACTAGCGGGGCCCCGCTCCTACAATGAGCAGTTCTTC.

The rearrangement links TRBV27 to TRBJ2-1; 10 bases line up with TRBD2. After removal of 8 bases from V and 7 bases from J, the junction contained 8 bases not matched to a gene. The CDR3 is made up of 14 amino acids. Germline CDR1 and CDR2: MNHEY and SMNVEV (reference sequence). CDR3: CASDRLAGQNEQFF. CDR3 nucleotide sequence: TGTGCCAGCGATAGACTAGCGGGTCAGAATGAGCAGTTCTTC.

Ten or more counts support this clonotype. The chain is built from TRBV11-2 and TRBJ2-4; D tentatively reads TRBD1 or TRBD2 (5 bases each). Per germline, CDR1 SGHAT and CDR2 FQNNGV. V was trimmed by 2 bases and J by 6 bases, leaving 8 bases between them. This CDR3 is 13 amino acids long. The CDR3 DNA follows: TGTGCCAGCAGCTTAATGGGGGTAAACATTCAGTACTTC. This gives the protein CASSLMGVNIQYF.

The J gene is TRBJ1-5, the V gene TRBV7-8; D is unresolved. Looked up from germline, CDR1 is SGHVS and CDR2 is FQNEAQ. V lost 4 bases and J lost 5, with 12 bases in between. CDR3 length: 14 residues. The CDR3 nucleotides read TGTGCCAGCAGCTCCTTGGTCGGGGATCAGCCCCAGCATTTT. It specifies CASSSLVGDQPQHF.

The V and J genes are TRBV19 and TRBJ2-3, with 7 bases aligning to TRBD1. This CDR3 has 14 amino acids. Losses at the gene ends were 7 bases for V and 1 base for J; bases not matched to a gene: 5. Per germline, CDR1 LNHDA and CDR2 SQIVND (reference sequence). The CDR3: CASTTGAGTDTQYF. The DNA of the CDR3 is TGTGCCAGTACTACAGGGGCAGGCACAGATACGCAGTATTTT.